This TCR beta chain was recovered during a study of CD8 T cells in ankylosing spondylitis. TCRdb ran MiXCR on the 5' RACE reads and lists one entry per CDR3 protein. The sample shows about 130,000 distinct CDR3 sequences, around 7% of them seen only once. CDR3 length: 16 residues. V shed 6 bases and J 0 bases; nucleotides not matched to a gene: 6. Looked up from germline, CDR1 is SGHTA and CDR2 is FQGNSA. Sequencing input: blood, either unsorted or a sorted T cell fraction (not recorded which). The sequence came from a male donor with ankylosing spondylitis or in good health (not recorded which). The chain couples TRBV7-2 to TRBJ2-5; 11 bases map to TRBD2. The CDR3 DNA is TGTGCCAGCAGTTCCCGGGGACTAGCGGACCAAGAGACCCAGTACTTC. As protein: CASSSRGLADQETQYF.